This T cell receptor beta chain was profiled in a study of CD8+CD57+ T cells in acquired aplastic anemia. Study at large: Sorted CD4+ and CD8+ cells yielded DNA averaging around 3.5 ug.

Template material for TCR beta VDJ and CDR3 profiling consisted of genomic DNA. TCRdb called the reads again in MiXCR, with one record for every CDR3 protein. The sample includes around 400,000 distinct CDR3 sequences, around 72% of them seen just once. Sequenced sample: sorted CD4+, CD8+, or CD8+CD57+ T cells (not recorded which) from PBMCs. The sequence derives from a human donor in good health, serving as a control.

CDR3 nucleotides: TGTGCCAGCAGTTACCCCCGGACAGGGGGCGCTTCCTGGGAGACCCAGTACTTC. Amino acids: CASSYPRTGGASWETQYF. J is TRBJ2-5 and V is TRBV6-5; 11 bases fit TRBD1. Trimming took 2 bases from V and 5 from J; bases not matched to a gene: 13. Germline lookup yields CDR1 MNHEY and CDR2 SVGAGI. The CDR3 spans 18 residues.